The T cell receptor (beta chain) under discussion was sequenced for a study of response to subunit inactivated influenza vaccine. Notes on the study in general: It was suggested by the authors that few new T cells are recruited by each seasonal influenza vaccination.

TCRdb itself ran the RT-PCR reads through MiXCR, one entry per CDR3 protein. The table shows roughly 190,000 distinct CDR3 sequences, with approximately 12% occurring only once. In the case of this clonotype: Its antigen is as yet unknown.

The V gene lost 5 bases and the J gene lost 6 bases, with 11 bases spanning the gap. CDR3 length: 13 residues. Germline CDR1 reads SGHTA; CDR2 reads FQGNSA. The sample was also reused in another study, on T cells expressing NK-cell markers. That study reports: It was by 5'RACE template switching with UMIs that TCR beta cDNA was made. CD3+CD56+NKG2C+, CD3+CD56+NKG2C- and CD3+CD56-NKG2C+ T cells, once sorted, supplied the TCR beta repertoires. Among four donors, these clonotypes also ranked first in the CD3+CD56-NKG2C+ fraction. HCMV specificity of the expanded NKG2C+ T cell clones was not established.

This chain joins TRBV7-2 and TRBJ1-5; D is uncertain. The clonotype originates from a middle-aged man who received an inactivated influenza vaccine. The starting material was CD8+ T cells sorted from PBMCs, obtained roughly 12 days after vaccination. In nucleotides, the CDR3 is TGTGCCAGCAGCCCCGGCATTCTTCAGCCCCAGCATTTT. Protein: CASSPGILQPQHF. Full variable domain (remainder filled in from reference TRBV7-2 and TRBJ1-5): GAGVSQSPSNKVTEKGKDVELRCDPISGHTALYWYRQSLGQGLEFLIYFQGNSAPDKSGLPSDRFSAERTGGSVSTLTIQRTQQEDSAVYLCASSPGILQPQHFGDGTRLSIL.